This T cell receptor beta chain was identified during a study of T cells in tumors after PD-1 blockade. About the study: Prior checkpoint blockade, systemic immunosuppressant use, or anti-cancer therapy within 4 weeks excluded patients. Daily vismodegib 150 mg continued in a subset of anti-PD-1-treated patients. Study-level points and caveats: Most post-therapy expanded exhausted CD8+ clones were new, undetected before treatment.

As to this clone: Antigen specificity is unknown.

Measured with immunoSEQ multiplex PCR; TCRdb has only the in-frame clones, and not every one. Of 6,500 to 9,500 clones in the sample, roughly two thirds were seen once. CDR1 and CDR2 from the germline V gene are LGHDT and YNNKEL (reference sequence). The V and J ends lost 4 bases and 7 bases respectively, with 10 bases between them. This CDR3 is 12 amino acids long. This clonotype was sampled from a human donor with basal cell carcinoma. The material sequenced was tumor tissue, taken after anti-PD-1 treatment. V and J are TRBV3-1 (or the pseudogene TRBV3-2) and TRBJ1-1, with no clear D. The CDR3 coding sequence is TGTGCCAGCAGCCTAGGTTCGGGTGAAGCTTTCTTT. Its translation: CASSLGSGEAFF.